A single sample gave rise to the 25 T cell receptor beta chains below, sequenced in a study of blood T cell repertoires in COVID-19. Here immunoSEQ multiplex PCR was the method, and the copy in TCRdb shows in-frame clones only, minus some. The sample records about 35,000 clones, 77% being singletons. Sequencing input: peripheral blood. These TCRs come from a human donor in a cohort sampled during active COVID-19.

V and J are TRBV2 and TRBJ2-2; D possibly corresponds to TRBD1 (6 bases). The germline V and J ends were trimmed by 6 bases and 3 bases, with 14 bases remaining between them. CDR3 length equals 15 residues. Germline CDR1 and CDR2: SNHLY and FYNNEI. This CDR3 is CASSPTGSDTGELFF. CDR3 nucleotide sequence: TGTGCCAGCAGCCCTACAGGGTCGGACACCGGGGAGCTGTTTTTT.

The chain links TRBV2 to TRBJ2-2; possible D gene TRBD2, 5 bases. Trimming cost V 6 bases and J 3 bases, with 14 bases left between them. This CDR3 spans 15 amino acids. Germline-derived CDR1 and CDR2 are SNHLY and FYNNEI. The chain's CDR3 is CASRAGAWDTGELFF. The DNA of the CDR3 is TGTGCCAGCAGGGCGGGCGCTTGGGACACCGGGGAGCTGTTTTTT. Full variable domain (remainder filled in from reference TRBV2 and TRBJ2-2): EPEVTQTPSHQVTQMGQEVILRCVPISNHLYFYWYRQILGQKVEFLVSFYNNEISEKSEIFDDQFSVERPDGSNFTLKIRSTKLEDSAMYFCASRAGAWDTGELFFGEGSRLTVL.

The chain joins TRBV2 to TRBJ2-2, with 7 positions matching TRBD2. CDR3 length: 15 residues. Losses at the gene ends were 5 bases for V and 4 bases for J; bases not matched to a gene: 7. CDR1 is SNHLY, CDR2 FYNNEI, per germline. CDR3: CASSRVGEGTGELFF. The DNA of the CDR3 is TGTGCCAGCAGTCGCGTTGGGGAGGGCACCGGGGAGCTGTTTTTT.

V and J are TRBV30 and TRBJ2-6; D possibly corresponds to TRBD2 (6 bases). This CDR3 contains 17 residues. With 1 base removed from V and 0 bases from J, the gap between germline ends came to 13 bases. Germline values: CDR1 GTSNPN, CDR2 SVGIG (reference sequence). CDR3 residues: CAWSGPGLSSGANVLTF. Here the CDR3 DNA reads TGTGCCTGGAGTGGACCGGGACTGAGCTCTGGGGCCAACGTCCTGACTTTC.

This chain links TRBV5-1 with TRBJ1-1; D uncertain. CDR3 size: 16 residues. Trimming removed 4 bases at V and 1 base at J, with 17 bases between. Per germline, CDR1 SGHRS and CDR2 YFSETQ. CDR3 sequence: CASSTSGATRNTEAFF. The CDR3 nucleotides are TGCGCCAGCAGCACCAGCGGAGCCACAAGGAACACTGAAGCTTTCTTT.

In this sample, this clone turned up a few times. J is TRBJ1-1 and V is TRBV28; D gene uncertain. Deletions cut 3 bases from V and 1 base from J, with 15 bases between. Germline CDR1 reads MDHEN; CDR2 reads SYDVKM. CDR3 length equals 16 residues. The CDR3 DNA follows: TGTGCCAGCAGTTTTGCGTCTCTAGCAACGAACACTGAAGCTTTCTTT. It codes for CASSFASLATNTEAFF. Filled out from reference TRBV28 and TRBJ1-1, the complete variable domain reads DVKVTQSSRYLVKRTGEKVFLECVQDMDHENMFWYRQDPGLGLRLIYFSYDVKMKEKGDIPEGYSVSREKKERFSLILESASTNQTSMYLCASSFASLATNTEAFFGQGTRLTVV.

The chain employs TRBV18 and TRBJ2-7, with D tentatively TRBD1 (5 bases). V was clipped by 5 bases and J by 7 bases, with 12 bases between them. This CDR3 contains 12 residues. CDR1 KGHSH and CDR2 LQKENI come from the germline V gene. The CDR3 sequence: CASSNQGGEQYF. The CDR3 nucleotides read TGTGCCAGCTCAAATCAGGGTGGAGAGCAGTACTTC.

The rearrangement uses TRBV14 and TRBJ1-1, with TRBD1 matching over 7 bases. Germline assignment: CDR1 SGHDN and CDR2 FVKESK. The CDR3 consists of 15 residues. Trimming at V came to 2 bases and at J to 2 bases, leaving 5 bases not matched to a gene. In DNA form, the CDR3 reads TGTGCCAGCAGCCAACTAACAGGGGCTAACACTGAAGCTTTCTTT. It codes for CASSQLTGANTEAFF.

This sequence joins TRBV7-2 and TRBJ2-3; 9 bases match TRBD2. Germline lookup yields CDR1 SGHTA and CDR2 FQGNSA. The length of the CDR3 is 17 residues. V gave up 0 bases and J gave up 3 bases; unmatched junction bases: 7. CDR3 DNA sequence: TGTGCCAGCAGCTTAGCAGCGCGGGGGGGCAGAACAGATACGCAGTATTTT. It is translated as CASSLAARGGRTDTQYF.

The CDR3 is CASSSTGTGVWYF. Written as DNA, the CDR3 is TGTGCCAGCAGTTCGACCGGGACAGGGGTTTGGTACTTC. V and J are TRBV27 and TRBJ2-7, with 10 bases aligning to TRBD1. Germline trimming cut 4 bases from V and 12 bases from J; bases unmatched to any gene: 9. From germline, CDR1 is MNHEY and CDR2 SMNVEV (reference sequence). The CDR3 is 13 residues long.

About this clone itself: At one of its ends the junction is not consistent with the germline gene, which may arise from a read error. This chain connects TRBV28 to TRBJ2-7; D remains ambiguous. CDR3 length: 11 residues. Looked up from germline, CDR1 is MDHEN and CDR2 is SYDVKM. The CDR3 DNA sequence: TGTGTCAGCAGCCCGTACTACGAGCAGTACTTC. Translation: CVSSPYYEQYF.

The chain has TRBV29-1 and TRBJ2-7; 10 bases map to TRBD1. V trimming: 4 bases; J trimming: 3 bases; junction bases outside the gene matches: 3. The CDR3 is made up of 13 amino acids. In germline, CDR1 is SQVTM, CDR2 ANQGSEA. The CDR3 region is CSVVGQGNYEQYF. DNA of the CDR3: TGCAGCGTTGTGGGACAGGGGAACTACGAGCAGTACTTC.

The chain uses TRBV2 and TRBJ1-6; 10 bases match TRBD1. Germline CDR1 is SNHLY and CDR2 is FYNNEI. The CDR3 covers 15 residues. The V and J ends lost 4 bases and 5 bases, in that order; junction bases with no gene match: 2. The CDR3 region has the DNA TGTGCCAGCAGTGGGACAGGGGGTCATAATTCACCCCTCCACTTT. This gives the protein CASSGTGGHNSPLHF.

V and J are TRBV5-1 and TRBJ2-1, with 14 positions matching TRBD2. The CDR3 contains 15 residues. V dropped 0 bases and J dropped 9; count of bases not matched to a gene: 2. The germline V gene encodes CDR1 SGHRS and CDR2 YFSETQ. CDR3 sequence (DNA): TGCGCCAGCAGCTTGGCGGGACTAGCGGGAGCTGAGCAGTTCTTC. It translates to CASSLAGLAGAEQFF.

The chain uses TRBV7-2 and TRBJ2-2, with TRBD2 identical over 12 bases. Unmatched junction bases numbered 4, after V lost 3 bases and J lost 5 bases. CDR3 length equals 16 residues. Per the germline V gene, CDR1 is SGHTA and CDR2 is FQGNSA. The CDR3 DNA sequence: TGTGCCAGCAGCTTCGGTCTAGCGGGGGGGACCGGGGAGCTGTTTTTT. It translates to CASSFGLAGGTGELFF.

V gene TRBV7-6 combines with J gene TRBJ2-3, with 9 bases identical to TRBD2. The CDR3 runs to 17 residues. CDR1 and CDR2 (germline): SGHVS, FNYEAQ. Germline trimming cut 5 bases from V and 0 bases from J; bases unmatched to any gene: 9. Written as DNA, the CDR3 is TGTGCCAGCAGCCCAAGGGGTAGCGGGAGTAGCACAGATACGCAGTATTTT. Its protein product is CASSPRGSGSSTDTQYF.

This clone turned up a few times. CDR3: CAWSDPGQGFYKAFF. The CDR3 DNA is TGTGCCTGGAGTGATCCGGGACAGGGGTTTTATAAAGCTTTCTTT. V gene TRBV30 combines with J gene TRBJ1-1; 10 bases match TRBD1. The length of the CDR3 is 15 residues. Germline V gene lookup returns CDR1 GTSNPN and CDR2 SVGIG (reference sequence). J was trimmed by 9 bases and V by 1 base; bases with no gene match: 11.

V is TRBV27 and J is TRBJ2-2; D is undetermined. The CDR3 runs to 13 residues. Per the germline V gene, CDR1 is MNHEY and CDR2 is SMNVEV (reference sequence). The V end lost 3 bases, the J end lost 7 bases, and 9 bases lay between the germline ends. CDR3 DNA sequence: TGTGCCAGCAGTTTGGGCCAACACGGGGAGCTGTTTTTT. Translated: CASSLGQHGELFF.

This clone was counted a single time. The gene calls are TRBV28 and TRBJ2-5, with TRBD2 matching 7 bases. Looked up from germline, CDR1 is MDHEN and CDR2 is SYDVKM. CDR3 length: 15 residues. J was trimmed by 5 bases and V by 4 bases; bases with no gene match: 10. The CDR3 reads CASSSRIRREETQYF. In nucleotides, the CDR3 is TGTGCCAGCAGTTCCCGGATCCGGCGGGAGGAGACCCAGTACTTC.

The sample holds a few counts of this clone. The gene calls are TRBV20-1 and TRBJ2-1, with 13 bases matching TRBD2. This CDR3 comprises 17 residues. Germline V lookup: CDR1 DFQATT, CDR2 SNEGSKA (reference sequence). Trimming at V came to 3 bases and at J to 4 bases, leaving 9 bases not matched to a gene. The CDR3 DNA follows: TGCAGTGCTAGTATACTAGCGGGAGGGAGGGGGTACAATGAGCAGTTCTTC. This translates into CSASILAGGRGYNEQFF.

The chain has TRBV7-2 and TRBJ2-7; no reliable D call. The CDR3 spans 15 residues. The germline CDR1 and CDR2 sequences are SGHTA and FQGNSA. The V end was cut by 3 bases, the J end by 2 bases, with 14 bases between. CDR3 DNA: TGTGCCAGCAGCTTCCGACTTACCTCGACCTACGAGCAGTACTTC. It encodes CASSFRLTSTYEQYF.

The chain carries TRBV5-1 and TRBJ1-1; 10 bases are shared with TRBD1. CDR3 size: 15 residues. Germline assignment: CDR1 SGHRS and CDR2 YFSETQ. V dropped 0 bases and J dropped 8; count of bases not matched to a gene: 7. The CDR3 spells CASSLGPGQGQEAFF. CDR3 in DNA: TGCGCCAGCAGCTTGGGACCGGGACAGGGGCAGGAAGCTTTCTTT.

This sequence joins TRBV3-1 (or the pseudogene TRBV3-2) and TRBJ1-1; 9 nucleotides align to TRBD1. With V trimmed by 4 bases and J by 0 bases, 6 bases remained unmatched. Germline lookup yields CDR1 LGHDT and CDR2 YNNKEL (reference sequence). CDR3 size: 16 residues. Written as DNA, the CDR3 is TGTGCCAGCAGCCCAGGACAGGGGCTAGTGAACACTGAAGCTTTCTTT. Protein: CASSPGQGLVNTEAFF.

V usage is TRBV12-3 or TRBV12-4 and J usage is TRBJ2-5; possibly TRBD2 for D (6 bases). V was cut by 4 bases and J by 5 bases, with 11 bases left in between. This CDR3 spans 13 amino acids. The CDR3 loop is CASSWGEAETQYF. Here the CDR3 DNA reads TGTGCCAGCAGTTGGGGGGAGGCGGAGACCCAGTACTTC.

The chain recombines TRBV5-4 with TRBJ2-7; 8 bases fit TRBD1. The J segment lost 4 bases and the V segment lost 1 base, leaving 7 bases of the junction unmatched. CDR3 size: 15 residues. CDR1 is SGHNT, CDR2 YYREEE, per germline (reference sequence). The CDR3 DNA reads TGTGCCAGCAGCTTGAGATCCAGGGGGCAGTACGAGCAGTACTTC. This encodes CASSLRSRGQYEQYF.